The T cell receptor beta chain under discussion was sequenced for a study of T-cell memory formation after mild COVID-19. This CDR3 comprises 16 residues. Germline values: CDR1 PRHDT, CDR2 FYEKMQ (reference sequence). V was pared by 1 base and J by 6 bases, with 8 bases of the junction left unmatched. As concerns this clonotype: The target antigen is unknown.

MiXCR, run by TCRdb on the 5' RACE reads, gives a single entry per CDR3 protein. This table holds roughly 380,000 distinct CDR3 sequences, 25% to 30% found once. General study results and limits: Clones contracting across day 15 to 85 had a balanced CD4/CD8 profile; later expanding clones leaned CD4+. Certain responding clones were present in pre-infection memory, suggesting participation of cross-reactive memory.

The receptor was derived from an adult woman who had mild COVID-19 (a few samples of this study predate the infection). Cell type and time point are not known. The material sequenced was PBMCs or a T cell subset sorted from them (not recorded which). The chain combines TRBV13 with TRBJ2-3, with 9 bases that match TRBD2. The CDR3 reads CASSLVRREGRDTQYF. CDR3 sequence (DNA): TGTGCCAGCAGCTTAGTTCGGCGGGAGGGCCGGGATACGCAGTATTTT.